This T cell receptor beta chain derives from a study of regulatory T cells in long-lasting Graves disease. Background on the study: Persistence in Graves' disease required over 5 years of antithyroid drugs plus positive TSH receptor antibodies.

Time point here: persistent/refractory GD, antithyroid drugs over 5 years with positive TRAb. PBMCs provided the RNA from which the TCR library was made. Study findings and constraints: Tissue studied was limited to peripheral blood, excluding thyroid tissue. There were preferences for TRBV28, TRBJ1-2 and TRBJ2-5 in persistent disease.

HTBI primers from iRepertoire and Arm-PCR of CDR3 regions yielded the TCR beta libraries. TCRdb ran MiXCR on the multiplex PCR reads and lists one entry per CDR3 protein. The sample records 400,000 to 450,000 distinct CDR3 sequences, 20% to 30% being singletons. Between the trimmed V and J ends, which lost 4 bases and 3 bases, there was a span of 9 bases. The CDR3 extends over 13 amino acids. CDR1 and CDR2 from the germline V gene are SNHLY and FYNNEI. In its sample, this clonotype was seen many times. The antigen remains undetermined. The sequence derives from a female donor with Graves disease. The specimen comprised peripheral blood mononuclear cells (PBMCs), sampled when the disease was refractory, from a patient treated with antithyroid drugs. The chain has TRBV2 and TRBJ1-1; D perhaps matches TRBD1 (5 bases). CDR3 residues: CASSADSYTEAFF. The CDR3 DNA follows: TGTGCCAGCAGTGCAGACAGCTACACTGAAGCTTTCTTT.